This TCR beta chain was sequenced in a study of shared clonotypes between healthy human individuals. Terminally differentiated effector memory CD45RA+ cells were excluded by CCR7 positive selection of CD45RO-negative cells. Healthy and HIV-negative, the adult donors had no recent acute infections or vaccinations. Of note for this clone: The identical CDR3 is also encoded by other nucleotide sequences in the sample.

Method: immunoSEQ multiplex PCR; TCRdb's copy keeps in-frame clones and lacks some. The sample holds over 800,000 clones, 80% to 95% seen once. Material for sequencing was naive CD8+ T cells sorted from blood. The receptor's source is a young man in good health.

The CDR3 DNA is TGTGCCAGCAGCTTAGACAGCTACAATGAGCAGTTCTTC. Translation: CASSLDSYNEQFF. The rearrangement links TRBV7-9 to TRBJ2-1; no clear D. The CDR3 totals 13 residues. Trimming took off 1 base at V and 3 bases at J, with 4 bases between the two ends. CDR1 SEHNR and CDR2 FQNEAQ come from the germline V gene (reference sequence).